This is a list of T cell receptor beta chains from one sample in a study of T-cell reconstitution after alpha-beta-depleted transplantation in children. TCRdb fed the PCR reads into MiXCR, producing one record per CDR3 protein. The sample yields about 600,000 distinct CDR3 sequences, approximately 22% seen once. This sample comprised PBMCs, mostly from graft donor cells, obtained 360 days after TCRalphabeta/CD19-depleted stem cell transplant. The receptor set was obtained from a boy under two years old who had a stem cell transplant for acute myeloid leukemia, so the T cells may come from the graft donor. The CDR3 runs from the conserved cysteine through the conserved F or W. The D gene is left open where the match is weak. A row's size may be missing; if present it is once, few, many or a size class.

V: TRBV7-6; J: TRBJ1-3; size: few; D: -; DNA: TGTGCCAGCAGCCCCGACGAGAACTCTGGAAACACCATATATTTT; CDR3: CASSPDENSGNTIYF
V: TRBV3-1; J: TRBJ1-1; size: -; D: -; DNA: TGTGCCAGCAGCCAAATGAGTCAGGGTAACACTGAAGCTTTCTTT; CDR3: CASSQMSQGNTEAFF
V: TRBV10-3; J: TRBJ2-2; size: -; D: -; DNA: TGTGCCATCAGCATAACGGTGGGACATCTGAACACCGGGGAGCTGTTTTTT; CDR3: CAISITVGHLNTGELFF
V: TRBV12-3/TRBV12-4; J: TRBJ2-2; size: -; D: -; DNA: TGTGCCAGCCTGCTGGCCGGGGAGCTGTTTTTT; CDR3: CASLLAGELFF
V: TRBV2; J: TRBJ2-3; size: -; D: TRBD1; DNA: TGTGCCAGCAAGGGACAGGGAGGTTCAGATACGCAGTATTTT; CDR3: CASKGQGGSDTQYF
V: TRBV20-1; J: TRBJ2-5; size: many; D: -; DNA: TGCAGTGCTTTGGCGGGATTAGATCGGGCCCAGTACTTC; CDR3: CSALAGLDRAQYF
V: TRBV9; J: TRBJ1-1; size: -; D: -; DNA: TGTGCCAGCAGCGTAGGGTCAGGGACCTCCTACACTGAAGCTTTCTTT; CDR3: CASSVGSGTSYTEAFF
V: TRBV15; J: TRBJ2-7; size: few; D: -; DNA: TGTGCCACCAGCAGAGGCGACAGGCTAGACGAGCAGTACTTC; CDR3: CATSRGDRLDEQYF
V: TRBV3-1; J: TRBJ2-1; size: -; D: TRBD2; DNA: TGTGCCAGCAGCCAAGCCGGACTAGCGGGGGGGTCGCACAATGAGCAGTTCTTC; CDR3: CASSQAGLAGGSHNEQFF
V: TRBV20-1; J: TRBJ1-2; size: few; D: TRBD1; DNA: TGCAGTGCTAGAGGGGACAGGCCTGCCTATGGCTACACCTTC; CDR3: CSARGDRPAYGYTF
V: TRBV4-1; J: TRBJ1-5; size: many; D: -; DNA: TGCGCCAGCAGGAGGCCCCAGCATTTT; CDR3: CASRRPQHF
V: TRBV6-1; J: TRBJ1-2; size: -; D: TRBD1; DNA: TGTGCCAGCAGCTCCCGGATTCGGGACAGGGCGCCAGTCCGCTATGGCTACACCTTC; CDR3: CASSSRIRDRAPVRYGYTF
V: TRBV12-3/TRBV12-4; J: TRBJ2-3; size: -; D: -; DNA: TGTGCCAGCAGTTTTTTCGGGGGGCAGAACACAGATACGCAGTATTTT; CDR3: CASSFFGGQNTDTQYF
V: TRBV29-1; J: TRBJ2-1; size: many; D: -; DNA: TGCAGCGTTCGGGAGTACAATGAGCAGTTCTTC; CDR3: CSVREYNEQFF
V: TRBV29-1; J: TRBJ2-5; size: -; D: -; DNA: TGCAGCGTTGAAGTTTCAGGGGAGACCCAGTACTTC; CDR3: CSVEVSGETQYF
V: TRBV4-2; J: TRBJ1-1; size: -; D: TRBD1; DNA: TGTGCCAGCAGCCGACAGGGAGAGGGAACTGAAGCTTTCTTT; CDR3: CASSRQGEGTEAFF
V: TRBV5-5; J: TRBJ2-5; size: -; D: -; DNA: TGTGCCAGCAGCTTTCGACTAGTTCAAGAGACCCAGTACTTC; CDR3: CASSFRLVQETQYF
V: TRBV28; J: TRBJ2-1; size: few; D: TRBD2; DNA: TGTGCCAGCATCCCAGCGGGGGGAGACCACAATGAGCAGTTCTTC; CDR3: CASIPAGGDHNEQFF
V: TRBV6-2/TRBV6-3; J: TRBJ2-5; size: -; D: -; DNA: TGTGCCAGCAGTTACGGCGCCGGGGCAGGGCAGCTCGGACTCCAGACCCAGTACTTC; CDR3: CASSYGAGAGQLGLQTQYF
V: TRBV20-1; J: TRBJ2-7; size: few; D: TRBD2; DNA: TGCAGTGCCAAAGTAGCGGGGGTTGCGTACGAGCAGTACTTC; CDR3: CSAKVAGVAYEQYF
V: TRBV9; J: TRBJ2-2; size: -; D: -; DNA: TGTGCCAGCAGCGTATTGAGGAACACCGGGGAGCTGTTTTTT; CDR3: CASSVLRNTGELFF
V: TRBV7-2; J: TRBJ2-3; size: -; D: TRBD2; DNA: TGTGCCAGCAGTTACCTAGCGGGGGCAAATACGCAGTATTTT; CDR3: CASSYLAGANTQYF
V: TRBV25-1; J: TRBJ2-1; size: many; D: TRBD2; DNA: TGTGCCAGCAGCACCCAGCGGGGCTCCTACAATGAGCAGTTCTTC; CDR3: CASSTQRGSYNEQFF
V: TRBV25-1; J: TRBJ2-5; size: -; D: -; DNA: TGTGCCAGCAGTGCGGAGGGGCGGACTCAAGAGACCCAGTACTTC; CDR3: CASSAEGRTQETQYF
V: TRBV20-1; J: TRBJ2-5; size: -; D: TRBD2; DNA: TGCAGTGCTGGACTAGCGGGGTCAGAGACCCAGTACTTC; CDR3: CSAGLAGSETQYF
V: TRBV27; J: TRBJ1-5; size: -; D: -; DNA: TGTGCCAGCAGTTTATTACCCGGGGAGGCTCAGCATTTT; CDR3: CASSLLPGEAQHF
V: TRBV20-1; J: TRBJ2-3; size: few; D: TRBD1; DNA: TGCAGTGCTAGTCGACAGGGGGGTACGCAGTATTTT; CDR3: CSASRQGGTQYF
V: TRBV7-2; J: TRBJ2-1; size: few; D: -; DNA: TGTGCCAGCAGCTTAGTAGTCAGCTCCTACAATGAGCAGTTCTTC; CDR3: CASSLVVSSYNEQFF
V: TRBV20-1; J: TRBJ2-3; size: few; D: -; DNA: TGCAGTGCCACATGGGGGACTTCAGATACGCAGTATTTT; CDR3: CSATWGTSDTQYF
V: TRBV3-1; J: TRBJ2-7; size: -; D: -; DNA: TGTGCCAGCAGCCCCCGCTCAGGGAAGCACGAGCAGTACTTC; CDR3: CASSPRSGKHEQYF
V: TRBV5-1; J: TRBJ2-2; size: many; D: -; DNA: TGCGCCAGCAGCTCGTCAGGCCCCGGGGAGCTGTTTTTT; CDR3: CASSSSGPGELFF
V: TRBV20-1; J: TRBJ1-4; size: many; D: -; DNA: TGCAGTGCCCAGAGAGATGCAACTAATGAAAAACTGTTTTTT; CDR3: CSAQRDATNEKLFF
V: TRBV6-5; J: TRBJ2-2; size: -; D: -; DNA: TGTGCCAGCAGTTATCAGAGGGTCGGGGAGCTGTTTTTT; CDR3: CASSYQRVGELFF
V: TRBV12-3/TRBV12-4; J: TRBJ2-3; size: many; D: TRBD2; DNA: TGTGCCAGCAGTTCCCCCGCGGGGGGGGTCCCAGATACGCAGTATTTT; CDR3: CASSSPAGGVPDTQYF
V: TRBV20-1; J: TRBJ2-3; size: few; D: -; DNA: TGCAGTGCTAGCCCGGGACCCCGAACAGATACGCAGTATTTT; CDR3: CSASPGPRTDTQYF
V: TRBV7-2; J: TRBJ1-4; size: few; D: TRBD1; DNA: TGTGCCAGCAGCCCCCTTCGCCGACAGGGCCAACTGTTTTTT; CDR3: CASSPLRRQGQLFF
V: TRBV20-1; J: TRBJ1-4; size: few; D: -; DNA: TGCAGTGCTAGCCGTCTTGCAACTAATGAAAAACTGTTTTTT; CDR3: CSASRLATNEKLFF
V: TRBV6-5; J: TRBJ2-2; size: many; D: TRBD2; DNA: TGTGCCAGCAGACTCGGGGGGGCCGCCGGGGAGCTGTTTTTT; CDR3: CASRLGGAAGELFF
V: TRBV6-5; J: TRBJ1-1; size: few; D: -; DNA: TGTGCCAGCAGTTTTAGCCCAGGGAGGTTGAACACTGAAGCTTTCTTT; CDR3: CASSFSPGRLNTEAFF
V: TRBV20-1; J: TRBJ1-6; size: once; D: TRBD1; DNA: TGCAGTGCGTGCGACAGGGTCTATAATTCACCCCTCCACTTT; CDR3: CSACDRVYNSPLHF
V: TRBV15; J: TRBJ2-6; size: few; D: TRBD1; DNA: TGTGCCACCAGCGGACTTGGGACAGCCGGGGCCAACGTCCTGACTTTC; CDR3: CATSGLGTAGANVLTF
V: TRBV7-2; J: TRBJ2-2; size: few; D: -; DNA: TGTGCCAGCAGCTGGGACCCTAAGAAAACCGGGGAGCTGTTTTTT; CDR3: CASSWDPKKTGELFF
V: TRBV6-5; J: TRBJ2-7; size: few; D: -; DNA: TGTGCCAGCAGCCACTCGACAGGATCCTACGAGCAGTACTTC; CDR3: CASSHSTGSYEQYF
V: TRBV5-1; J: TRBJ2-2; size: few; D: TRBD2; DNA: TGCGCCAGCAGCTTGGAGGGACTAGCGGGCGGGGAGCTGTTTTTT; CDR3: CASSLEGLAGGELFF
V: TRBV20-1; J: TRBJ2-3; size: few; D: TRBD2; DNA: TGCAGTGCTCCCCGTGGGGCGGGGGGGAGCACAGATACGCAGTATTTT; CDR3: CSAPRGAGGSTDTQYF
V: TRBV15; J: TRBJ2-2; size: -; D: TRBD1; DNA: TGTGCCACCGGACAGGGGGAAGCTACCGGGGAGCTGTTTTTT; CDR3: CATGQGEATGELFF
V: TRBV19; J: TRBJ1-5; size: -; D: TRBD1; DNA: TGTGCCAGTAGTTTCGACAGGGGACACAATCAGCCCCAGCATTTT; CDR3: CASSFDRGHNQPQHF
V: TRBV6-5; J: TRBJ2-3; size: many; D: TRBD2; DNA: TGTGCCAGCAGTTCCTTAGCGGGGCCCACAGATACGCAGTATTTT; CDR3: CASSSLAGPTDTQYF
V: TRBV6-5; J: TRBJ2-5; size: few; D: -; DNA: TGTGCCAGCAGTTACGGTTTTCAAGAGACCCAGTACTTC; CDR3: CASSYGFQETQYF
V: TRBV12-3/TRBV12-4; J: TRBJ1-3; size: -; D: -; DNA: TGTGCCAGCAGTTTACAGGCAGTTCTTCCTGGAAACACCATATATTTT; CDR3: CASSLQAVLPGNTIYF
V: TRBV20-1; J: TRBJ1-2; size: many; D: -; DNA: TGCAGTGCTAGCGCCGGGACACCTGATAACTATGGCTACACCTTC; CDR3: CSASAGTPDNYGYTF
V: TRBV6-2/TRBV6-3; J: TRBJ1-5; size: -; D: -; DNA: TGTGCCAGCAGTCCCAACACAGGGTTTAATCAGCCCCAGCATTTT; CDR3: CASSPNTGFNQPQHF